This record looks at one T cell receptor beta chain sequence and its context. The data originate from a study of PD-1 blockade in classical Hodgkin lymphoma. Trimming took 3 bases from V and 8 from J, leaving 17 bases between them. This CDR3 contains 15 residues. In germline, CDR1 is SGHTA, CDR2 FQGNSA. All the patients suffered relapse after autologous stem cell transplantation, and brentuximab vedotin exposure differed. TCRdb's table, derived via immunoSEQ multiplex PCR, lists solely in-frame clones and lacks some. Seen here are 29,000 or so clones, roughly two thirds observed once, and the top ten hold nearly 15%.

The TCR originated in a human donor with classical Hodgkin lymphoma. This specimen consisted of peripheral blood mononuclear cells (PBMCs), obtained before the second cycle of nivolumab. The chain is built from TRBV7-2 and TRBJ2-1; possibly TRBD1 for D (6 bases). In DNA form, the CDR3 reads TGTGCCAGCAGCTTGACAGGTATTCGAGGGGATGAGCAGTTCTTC. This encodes CASSLTGIRGDEQFF. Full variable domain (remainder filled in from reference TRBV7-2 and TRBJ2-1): GAGVSQSPSNKVTEKGKDVELRCDPISGHTALYWYRQSLGQGLEFLIYFQGNSAPDKSGLPSDRFSAERTGGSVSTLTIQRTQQEDSAVYLCASSLTGIRGDEQFFGPGTRLTVL.